The 26 T cell receptor beta chains reported below all come from one sample, sequenced in a study of response to subunit inactivated influenza vaccine. MiXCR was run by TCRdb on the RT-PCR reads, yielding one entry per CDR3 protein. The sample contains hundreds of thousands of distinct CDR3 sequences, 18% of which appear only once. Sequences were derived from PBMCs from blood, sampled less than 6 days after vaccination. Receptor source: a man aged 50-60 years who received an inactivated influenza vaccine.

This clonotype turned up a few times. The chain joins TRBV7-9 to TRBJ1-6, with D maybe TRBD1 (6 bases). V was clipped by 8 bases and J by 6 bases, with 20 bases between them. The germline V gene has CDR1 SEHNR and CDR2 FQNEAQ (reference sequence). This CDR3 comprises 16 residues. Written as DNA, the CDR3 is TGTGCCAGCCGTAGGGGGAGAGGACCGAGTAATTCACCCCTCCACTTT. This sequence encodes CASRRGRGPSNSPLHF.

The rearrangement joins TRBV21-1 to TRBJ2-2; TRBD1, as called in the table, went unchecked against the DNA. TRBV21-1 is a pseudogene locus. CDR3 length: 18 amino acids. The CDR3 loop is CASSTVRQGTSNTEELFF. DNA for the CDR3: TGTGCCAGCAGCACCGTGAGGCAGGGAACCTCGAACACCGAGGAGCTGTTTTTT.

This chain links TRBV20-1 with TRBJ2-2, with D perhaps TRBD2 (5 bases). This CDR3 is 14 amino acids long. Trimming removed 6 bases from V and 0 bases from J, with 11 bases in between. CDR1 and CDR2 from the germline V gene are DFQATT and SNEGSKA (reference sequence). Here the CDR3 DNA reads TGCAGTGCGAGGACTTTGACGAACACCGGGGAGCTGTTTTTT. Amino acids: CSARTLTNTGELFF.

This clonotype has more than one count but fewer than ten. V usage is TRBV20-1 and J usage is TRBJ2-2; D perhaps matches TRBD2 (6 bases). V lost 6 bases and J 2 bases, leaving 19 bases between the germline ends. Germline CDR1 DFQATT, CDR2 SNEGSKA (reference sequence). The length of the CDR3 is 16 residues. The CDR3 is CSAPAASASNTGELFF. As DNA, the CDR3 is TGCAGTGCCCCAGCGGCTAGCGCCTCAAACACCGGGGAGCTGTTTTTT.

There are many counts of this clonotype. The rearrangement joins TRBV20-1 to TRBJ2-1, with 7 bases lining up with TRBD2. There are 12 residues in the CDR3. Germline loops: CDR1 DFQATT, CDR2 SNEGSKA (reference sequence). The CDR3 DNA is TGCAGAATGGGGGGAGGGCCTAATGAGCAGTTCTTC. It translates to CRMGGGPNEQFF.

This clonotype occurred a few times. This rearrangement joins TRBV27 to TRBJ1-2; 8 bases map to TRBD1. Unmatched junction bases numbered 3, after V lost 6 bases and J lost 0 bases. The length of the CDR3 is 14 residues. CDR1 is MNHEY and CDR2 is SMNVEV in the germline V gene (reference sequence). The CDR3 DNA reads as TGTGCCAGCAGCAGGGGGCCGGCTAACTATGGCTACACCTTC. It encodes CASSRGPANYGYTF.

CDR3 nucleotide sequence: TGTGCCAGCAGTTTTCTCAGGGGAGCTAGACAGCCCCAGCATTTT. Protein: CASSFLRGARQPQHF. The chain links TRBV12-3 or TRBV12-4 to TRBJ1-5; D may be TRBD1 (6 bases). This CDR3 contains 15 residues. Trimming shortened V by 3 bases and J by 7 bases, and 16 bases separated the two germline ends.

This chain uses TRBV20-1 with TRBJ2-4, with D maybe TRBD2 (6 bases). V was cut by 4 bases and J by 3 bases, with 16 bases left in between. This CDR3 is built from 15 residues. From germline, CDR1 is DFQATT and CDR2 SNEGSKA (reference sequence). The CDR3 bases are TGCAGTGCTATCTTGCCGGGACTCATCAAAAACATTCAGTACTTC. This gives the protein CSAILPGLIKNIQYF.

On this clonotype itself: The junction departs from the called germline gene at one end, perhaps through a read error. CDR3 loop: CAISEDRGRGLHF. CDR3 sequence (DNA): TGTGCCATCAGTGAGGACAGGGGGCGGGGGTTGCACTTC. This chain uses TRBV10-3 with TRBJ2-7; 10 positions match TRBD1. This CDR3 is built from 13 residues. Germline CDR1 ENHRY, CDR2 SYGVKD.

This clonotype has a handful of counts. J is TRBJ1-3 and V is TRBV4-1; D is ambiguous. There are 15 residues in the CDR3. The germline CDR1 and CDR2 sequences are MGHRA and YSYEKL. The V end was cut by 0 bases, the J end by 0 bases, with 6 bases between. The CDR3 region has the DNA TGCGCCAGCAGCCAAGATCACTTCTCTGGAAACACCATATATTTT. It codes for CASSQDHFSGNTIYF.

This sequence joins TRBV7-8 and TRBJ2-3; D might be TRBD1 (5 bases). Trimming shortened V by 5 bases and J by 2 bases, and 11 bases separated the two germline ends. This CDR3 region has 14 residues. The germline gives CDR1 SGHVS, CDR2 FQNEAQ. The DNA of the CDR3 is TGTGCCAGCAGCACTGTGGACACCACAGATACGCAGTATTTT. As protein: CASSTVDTTDTQYF. Using reference TRBV7-8 and TRBJ2-3 for the parts outside the CDR3, the full variable domain is GAGVSQSPRYKVAKRGQDVALRCDPISGHVSLFWYQQALGQGPEFLTYFQNEAQLDKSGLPSDRFFAERPEGSVSTLKIQRTQQEDSAVYLCASSTVDTTDTQYFGPGTRLTVL.

The rearrangement uses TRBV6-5 and TRBJ1-6; tentatively, D is TRBD1 (6 bases). The germline CDR1 and CDR2 sequences are MNHEY and SVGAGI. V was trimmed by 4 bases and J by 8 bases, leaving 12 bases between them. The CDR3 sequence is 14 residues long. The CDR3 is CASSSRGGDSPLHF. The CDR3 DNA reads as TGTGCCAGCAGTTCCCGGGGGGGCGATTCACCCCTCCACTTT.

This clonotype was counted only a few times. The genes are TRBV12-3 or TRBV12-4 and TRBJ2-3, with unresolved D. This CDR3 spans 12 amino acids. V lost 7 bases and J lost 3, with 8 bases in between. Here the CDR3 DNA reads TGTGCCAGCAACATCAGGACAGATACGCAGTATTTT. Its protein is CASNIRTDTQYF.

This clonotype was observed a few times. This chain joins TRBV29-1 and TRBJ2-2; perhaps TRBD1 as D (5 bases). This CDR3 region has 13 residues. Per the germline V gene, CDR1 is SQVTM and CDR2 is ANQGSEA. Between the trimmed V and J ends, which lost 4 bases and 3 bases, there was a span of 9 bases. The CDR3 reads CSVGQSYTGELFF. The DNA for the CDR3 is TGCAGCGTTGGACAGTCGTACACCGGGGAGCTGTTTTTT.

This clonotype has just a few counts. The chain carries TRBV28 and TRBJ1-2, with D unresolved. CDR1 MDHEN and CDR2 SYDVKM come from the germline V gene. The V gene lost 10 bases and the J gene lost 1 base, with 13 bases spanning the gap. The CDR3 loop spans 13 amino acids. CDR3 sequence reads: CATTSEVNYGYTF. The CDR3, as DNA: TGTGCCACTACTTCGGAAGTTAACTATGGCTACACCTTC.

This clonotype appeared a few times. The rearrangement joins TRBV20-1 to TRBJ2-2, with 14 bases aligning to TRBD2. Germline values: CDR1 DFQATT, CDR2 SNEGSKA (reference sequence). The length of the CDR3 is 19 residues. V lost 1 base and J lost 4; bases outside the gene matches: 11. The CDR3 protein is CSARVPGLAGGLSTGELFF. The CDR3 DNA follows: TGCAGTGCTAGAGTCCCTGGACTAGCGGGAGGTTTATCCACCGGGGAGCTGTTTTTT.

The chain couples TRBV5-1 to TRBJ2-3; a possible D gene is TRBD2 (7 bases). The CDR3 totals 17 residues. V lost 4 bases and J lost 2, with 20 bases in between. The germline V gene has CDR1 SGHRS and CDR2 YFSETQ. The CDR3 bases are TGCGCCAGCAGCCTTGGGGGGGGGCCCAGTAACACAGATACGCAGTATTTT. Amino acid sequence: CASSLGGGPSNTDTQYF. Combining the CDR3 with reference TRBV5-1 and TRBJ2-3 gives the whole variable domain KAGVTQTPRYLIKTRGQQVTLSCSPISGHRSVSWYQQTPGQGLQFLFEYFSETQRNKGNFPGRFSGRQFSNSRSEMNVSTLELGDSALYLCASSLGGGPSNTDTQYFGPGTRLTVL.

This clonotype has more than one count but fewer than ten. V is TRBV4-2 and J is TRBJ2-7, with unresolved D. The germline V gene encodes CDR1 LGHNA and CDR2 YNFKEQ. V was trimmed by 1 base and J by 0 bases, leaving 13 bases between them. The CDR3 spans 16 residues. The CDR3 coding sequence is TGTGCCAGCAGCCAAGGGTCAGACATGAGCTCCTACGAGCAGTACTTC. This gives the protein CASSQGSDMSSYEQYF.

This clonotype was seen at least ten times. This CDR3 is CATSRDRVLSANEKLFF. The CDR3 DNA reads as TGTGCCACCAGCCGGGACAGGGTTTTGTCGGCTAATGAAAAACTGTTTTTT. The chain combines TRBV15 with TRBJ1-4, with 9 bases identical to TRBD1. In germline, CDR1 is LNHNV, CDR2 YYDKDF (reference sequence). This CDR3 spans 17 amino acids. J was trimmed by 3 bases and V by 5 bases; bases with no gene match: 10. Supplemented by reference TRBV15 and TRBJ1-4, the full variable domain reads DAMVIQNPRYQVTQFGKPVTLSCSQTLNHNVMYWYQQKSSQAPKLLFHYYDKDFNNEADTPDNFQSRRPNTSFCFLDIRSPGLGDTAMYLCATSRDRVLSANEKLFFGSGTQLSVL.

Remarks on this clonotype: A read error is possible here, since a much larger clone lies one base away. This rearrangement joins TRBV12-3 or TRBV12-4 to TRBJ1-3; tentatively, D is TRBD1 (5 bases). V lost 4 bases and J lost 0, with 7 bases in between. CDR3 length: 14 residues. CDR3 in DNA: TGTGCCAGCAGTTGGGGGGACTCTGGAAACACCATATATTTT. It codes for CASSWGDSGNTIYF.

The gene calls are TRBV7-9 and TRBJ1-1, with D uncertain. Germline V gene lookup returns CDR1 SEHNR and CDR2 FQNEAQ (reference sequence). CDR3 size: 14 residues. Trimming removed 9 bases from V and 1 base from J, with 15 bases in between. Written as DNA, the CDR3 is TGTGCCAGTCACCATGACCGGCGGAACACTGAAGCTTTCTTT. It codes for CASHHDRRNTEAFF.

This clonotype was seen once. This may arise from a read error, as a much more abundant clone is one base away. This chain connects TRBV30 to TRBJ2-3; unclear D gene. The DNA end favors TRBJ1-5, so the J call may be wrong. The CDR3 loop spans 16 amino acids. Germline V CDR1 and CDR2: GTSNPN, SVGIG (reference sequence). The CDR3 spells CAWSADSGVNTDTQHF. In DNA form, the CDR3 reads TGTGCCTGGAGTGCTGATAGCGGGGTGAACACAGATACGCAGCATTTT.

In its sample, this clonotype was seen a few times. V and J are TRBV6-1 and TRBJ1-6; 7 bases are a match to TRBD1. After removal of 7 bases from V and 7 bases from J, the junction contained 7 bases not matched to a gene. The germline V gene encodes CDR1 MNHNS and CDR2 SASEGT. CDR3 length: 14 amino acids. In DNA form, the CDR3 reads TGTGCCAGCAAGAGGGGACAGATAAATTCACCCCTCCACTTT. Its protein is CASKRGQINSPLHF.

The genes are TRBV20-1 and TRBJ2-5; D uncertain. This CDR3 region has 15 residues. Trimming cost V 0 bases and J 5 bases, with 16 bases left between them. Germline V gives CDR1 DFQATT, CDR2 SNEGSKA (reference sequence). CDR3 sequence: CSARDLASITETQYF. DNA for the CDR3: TGCAGTGCTAGAGATCTCGCCAGTATAACTGAGACCCAGTACTTC.

This clonotype was observed a few times. The rearrangement joins TRBV20-1 to TRBJ1-5; TRBD1 matches 8 bases. CDR1 is DFQATT and CDR2 is SNEGSKA in the germline V gene (reference sequence). CDR3 size: 14 residues. The trim removed 6 bases at V and 2 bases at J, leaving 6 bases unmatched. The CDR3 region is CSATTGEGNQPQHF. The DNA of the CDR3 is TGCAGTGCCACGACAGGGGAGGGCAATCAGCCCCAGCATTTT.

The V and J genes are TRBV6-6 and TRBJ1-5, with unresolved D. This CDR3 is 13 amino acids long. CDR1 is MNHNY and CDR2 is SVGAGI in the germline V gene (reference sequence). The V gene lost 2 bases and the J gene lost 3 bases, with 5 bases spanning the gap. The CDR3 bases are TGTGCCAGCAGTTACGGCATCAATCAGCCCCAGCATTTT. Its protein is CASSYGINQPQHF.